The present T cell receptor (beta chain) was sequenced within a study of OX40 agonist ivuxolimab in advanced cancers. The table came from immunoSEQ multiplex PCR; TCRdb's copy has only in-frame clones and leaves some out. Among approximately 66,000 clones listed, about 86% were seen once. CDR1 and CDR2 from the germline V gene are SGHVS and FQNEAQ. V was pared by 0 bases and J by 0 bases, with 21 bases between. This CDR3 contains 20 residues. The chain has TRBV7-8 and TRBJ2-4, with TRBD2 as a possible D gene (6 bases). The source was CD4+ or CD8+ T cells sorted from blood, collected in a trial of the OX40 agonist ivuxolimab. The clonotype originates from an adult with an advanced solid tumor such as melanoma, head and neck, liver or kidney cancer. This chain's CDR3 is CASSLALGGLVGGAKNIQYF. CDR3 bases: TGTGCCAGCAGCTTAGCGCTTGGGGGACTTGTAGGAGGAGCCAAAAACATTCAGTACTTC.